These T cell receptor beta chains were read from a single sample in a study of blood T cell repertoires in COVID-19. Sequencing was performed with immunoSEQ multiplex PCR; in TCRdb, only in-frame clones are kept and a portion is missing. Here the sample spans roughly 380,000 clones, more than 65% being singletons. Sequencing was performed on peripheral blood. The source of these receptors is a human donor with acute or convalescent COVID-19. The donor label of this sample is uncertain. The CDR3 runs from the conserved cysteine through the conserved F or W. Fields, in order: clone size, D gene, J gene, V gene, CDR3 protein, CDR3 DNA. D genes are given only for firm matches. The listing skips clone size in some rows; elsewhere it reads once, few, many or a size class.

abundance: -
d_gene: TRBD1
j_gene: TRBJ1-5
v_gene: TRBV6-2/TRBV6-3
CDR3aa: CASSTPGTVNQPQHF
CDR3nt: TGTGCCAGCAGTACCCCCGGGACAGTCAATCAGCCCCAGCATTTT

abundance: -
d_gene: TRBD2
j_gene: TRBJ2-5
v_gene: TRBV20-1
CDR3aa: CSASSSGRKETQYF
CDR3nt: TGCAGTGCTAGTTCCAGCGGGAGAAAAGAGACCCAGTACTTC

abundance: -
d_gene: -
j_gene: TRBJ2-2
v_gene: TRBV7-2
CDR3aa: CASSFQLVDTGELFF
CDR3nt: TGTGCCAGCAGCTTTCAGTTGGTCGACACCGGGGAGCTGTTTTTT

abundance: -
d_gene: -
j_gene: TRBJ2-7
v_gene: TRBV28
CDR3aa: CASSRRLWPYEQYF
CDR3nt: TGTGCCAGCAGTAGGAGGTTATGGCCATACGAGCAGTACTTC

abundance: once
d_gene: TRBD1
j_gene: TRBJ1-1
v_gene: TRBV5-6
CDR3aa: CASSFWQGAGTEAFF
CDR3nt: TGTGCCAGCAGCTTTTGGCAGGGGGCGGGCACTGAAGCTTTCTTT

abundance: -
d_gene: -
j_gene: TRBJ1-2
v_gene: TRBV5-5
CDR3aa: CASRLIVNYGYTF
CDR3nt: TGTGCCAGCAGGCTAATAGTAAACTATGGCTACACCTTC

abundance: many
d_gene: TRBD1
j_gene: TRBJ2-5
v_gene: TRBV2
CDR3aa: CASKRQGVQETQYF
CDR3nt: TGTGCCAGCAAAAGACAGGGGGTCCAAGAGACCCAGTACTTC

abundance: -
d_gene: -
j_gene: TRBJ2-1
v_gene: TRBV5-6
CDR3aa: CASSLVQGSYNEQFF
CDR3nt: TGTGCCAGCAGCTTGGTCCAGGGCTCCTACAATGAGCAGTTCTTC

abundance: -
d_gene: -
j_gene: TRBJ2-7
v_gene: TRBV3-1/TRBV3-2
CDR3aa: CASSQVGEYEQYF
CDR3nt: TGTGCCAGCAGCCAAGTCGGGGAGTACGAGCAGTACTTC

abundance: -
d_gene: TRBD1
j_gene: TRBJ1-4
v_gene: TRBV3-1/TRBV3-2
CDR3aa: CASSHRQGGEKLFF
CDR3nt: TGTGCCAGCAGCCACCGACAGGGAGGAGAAAAACTGTTTTTT

abundance: -
d_gene: -
j_gene: TRBJ2-3
v_gene: TRBV10-1
CDR3aa: CASSADTQYF
CDR3nt: TGCGCCAGCAGCGCAGATACGCAGTATTTT

abundance: -
d_gene: TRBD1
j_gene: TRBJ2-1
v_gene: TRBV7-2
CDR3aa: CASSLRGLNEQFF
CDR3nt: TGTGCCAGCAGCTTAAGGGGGCTTAATGAGCAGTTCTTC

abundance: -
d_gene: -
j_gene: TRBJ2-1
v_gene: TRBV5-5
CDR3aa: CASSSLQGAYNEQFF
CDR3nt: TGTGCCAGCAGCTCCCTACAGGGAGCCTACAATGAGCAGTTCTTC

abundance: -
d_gene: -
j_gene: TRBJ1-1
v_gene: TRBV27
CDR3aa: CASSYREGTEAFF
CDR3nt: TGTGCCAGCAGTTACAGGGAGGGCACTGAAGCTTTCTTT

abundance: few
d_gene: TRBD1
j_gene: TRBJ1-1
v_gene: TRBV28
CDR3aa: CASSSGFGPGQRIMNTEAFF
CDR3nt: TGTGCCAGCAGTTCTGGGTTTGGGCCGGGACAGCGTATTATGAACACTGAAGCTTTCTTT

abundance: -
d_gene: -
j_gene: TRBJ1-2
v_gene: TRBV6-5
CDR3aa: CASSPAGLSGYTF
CDR3nt: TGTGCCAGCAGCCCCGCAGGGTTAAGTGGCTACACCTTC

abundance: -
d_gene: TRBD1
j_gene: TRBJ2-7
v_gene: TRBV7-6
CDR3aa: CASSLGGQRRNYEQYF
CDR3nt: TGTGCCAGCAGCTTAGGGGGACAGCGTCGGAACTACGAGCAGTACTTC

abundance: once
d_gene: TRBD2
j_gene: TRBJ2-3
v_gene: TRBV19
CDR3aa: CASSSNPRGGYADTQYF
CDR3nt: TGTGCCAGTAGCAGCAACCCCCGCGGGGGGTATGCAGATACGCAGTATTTT

abundance: -
d_gene: TRBD2
j_gene: TRBJ2-1
v_gene: TRBV4-2
CDR3aa: CASSQLAGGWNEQFF
CDR3nt: TGTGCCAGCAGCCAACTAGCGGGGGGATGGAATGAGCAGTTCTTC

abundance: -
d_gene: -
j_gene: TRBJ1-4
v_gene: TRBV2
CDR3aa: CASSEATTGNEKLFF
CDR3nt: TGTGCCAGCAGTGAAGCGACAACCGGTAATGAAAAACTGTTTTTT

abundance: -
d_gene: -
j_gene: TRBJ1-5
v_gene: TRBV28
CDR3aa: CASSTTGGEQPQHF
CDR3nt: TGTGCCAGCAGTACGACAGGAGGAGAGCAGCCCCAGCATTTT

abundance: -
d_gene: TRBD2
j_gene: TRBJ2-3
v_gene: TRBV5-8
CDR3aa: CASSSTSGVTDTQYF
CDR3nt: TGTGCCAGCAGCTCGACTAGCGGGGTGACAGATACGCAGTATTTT

abundance: -
d_gene: TRBD1
j_gene: TRBJ1-1
v_gene: TRBV5-6
CDR3aa: CASSRTGAQLDTEAFF
CDR3nt: TGTGCCAGCAGCCGGACAGGGGCCCAGTTGGACACTGAAGCTTTCTTT

abundance: -
d_gene: TRBD2
j_gene: TRBJ2-1
v_gene: TRBV5-1
CDR3aa: CASSLGTGGDNEQFF
CDR3nt: TGCGCCAGCAGCTTGGGGACGGGAGGGGACAATGAGCAGTTCTTC

abundance: -
d_gene: -
j_gene: TRBJ2-7
v_gene: TRBV28
CDR3aa: CASSLDTEDYEQYF
CDR3nt: TGTGCCAGCAGTTTGGATACAGAAGACTACGAGCAGTACTTC

abundance: -
d_gene: TRBD1
j_gene: TRBJ1-1
v_gene: TRBV5-4
CDR3aa: CASSSGGTVNTEAFF
CDR3nt: TGTGCTAGCAGCTCGGGGGGGACAGTAAACACTGAAGCTTTCTTT

abundance: -
d_gene: TRBD1
j_gene: TRBJ1-2
v_gene: TRBV10-3
CDR3aa: CAISEQGGYGYTF
CDR3nt: TGTGCCATCAGTGAGCAGGGGGGCTATGGCTACACCTTC

abundance: -
d_gene: -
j_gene: TRBJ2-7
v_gene: TRBV6-5
CDR3aa: CASSLTGSIYEQYF
CDR3nt: TGTGCCAGCAGTCTTACAGGGTCCATCTACGAGCAGTACTTC

abundance: -
d_gene: TRBD1
j_gene: TRBJ2-7
v_gene: TRBV7-2
CDR3aa: CASSPSRPGGRYEQYF
CDR3nt: TGTGCCAGCAGCCCTAGCCGGCCAGGGGGCAGGTACGAGCAGTACTTC